The sample holds a few counts of the clone carrying this T cell receptor (beta chain). Its antigen is unidentified. The sample comes from a study of identical twins. Study-level results: A cross-sectional statistical analysis, not follow-up of the same donors, supported the conclusions. Beta out-of-frame twin sharing showed a weaker excess.

The CDR3 sequence is 17 residues long. V lost 0 bases, J lost 1 base, and 15 bases lay in between. Germline CDR1 MGHRA, CDR2 YSYEKL. TCRdb reprocessed the 5' RACE reads with MiXCR, giving one entry per CDR3 protein. The table shows some 460,000 distinct CDR3 sequences, with over 12% occurring only once. These sequences were also reported in another study, on yellow fever vaccine responses in identical twins.

The receptor was isolated from a woman between 18 and 29 years old in good health. The V call is TRBV4-1, the J call TRBJ2-5, with D perhaps given as TRBD1 or TRBD2 (5 bases each). Sequenced: CD4+ T cells sorted from blood. The CDR3 reads CASSQDQYGTTQETQYF. CDR3 nucleotides: TGCGCCAGCAGCCAAGATCAGTACGGGACCACCCAAGAGACCCAGTACTTC.